This T cell receptor beta chain came from a study of tumor and adjacent non-tumor tissue in lung cancer. Three rounds of nested PCR, following a modified ARM-PCR protocol, produced the TCRbeta library. TCRdb re-called the multiplex PCR reads through MiXCR, storing one row per CDR3 protein. This table holds over 60,000 distinct CDR3 sequences, 80% found once. As for this clonotype: The antigen remains unidentified. One base away lies a much larger clone, so this may be a sequencing read error.

The template was RNA from unsorted bulk tissue. The CDR3 runs 15 residues. Germline V gives CDR1 MDHEN, CDR2 SYDVKM. V shed 3 bases and J shed 7 bases, with 15 bases lying between them. Study-level points and caveats: Higher tumor TCR diversity was associated with shorter survival.

The clonotype originates from a woman aged 45-59 years with non-small cell lung cancer. Specimen: lung tumor tissue. The chain employs TRBV28 and TRBJ1-4; possibly TRBD1 for D (5 bases). The CDR3 here is CASSFLGQGGEKLFF. DNA for the CDR3: TGTGCCAGCAGTTTTCTCGGGCAGGGTGGTGAAAAACTGTTTTTT.